In its sample, the clone carrying this T cell receptor (beta chain) was seen a few times. Its antigen is unknown. This record comes from a study of response to subunit inactivated influenza vaccine. Study-level points and caveats: The authors suggested that every seasonal influenza vaccination recruits few new T cells.

TCRdb called the RT-PCR reads again in MiXCR, with one record for every CDR3 protein. The repertoire holds 560,000 or so distinct CDR3 sequences, 6.5% to 8% seen once, with roughly 13% in the top ten. This CDR3 is built from 14 residues. V dropped 5 bases and J dropped 2 bases, with 12 bases sitting between them. The germline V gene encodes CDR1 ENHRY and CDR2 SYGVKD. The chain joins TRBV10-3 to TRBJ1-2; D gene unclear. The TCR originated in a man between 50 and 75 years old who received an inactivated influenza vaccine. Here the sequenced sample was PBMCs from blood, taken roughly 24 months after vaccination. CDR3 in DNA: TGTGCCATCAGTTTTACGGACGGCAACTATGGCTACACCTTC. Protein: CAISFTDGNYGYTF.